This TCR beta chain was profiled in a study of cytomegalovirus exposure and HLA in healthy donors. The CDR3 is made up of 13 amino acids. Trimming shortened V by 3 bases and J by 0 bases, and 5 bases separated the two germline ends. The germline V gene has CDR1 MNHEY and CDR2 SMNVEV (reference sequence). The PCR contained 60 Vbeta and 13 Jbeta primers. Clones were read by immunoSEQ multiplex PCR, and TCRdb kept only the in-frame ones, dropping some. The data hold approximately 140,000 clones, with around 83% observed a single time. The rearrangement uses TRBV27 and TRBJ1-1; no reliable D call. Sequencing was done on a sample of PBMCs. The clonotype originates from a man aged 40-50 years in good health and CMV-seropositive. The CDR3 DNA reads as TGTGCCAGCAGTTTGGCCATGAACACTGAAGCTTTCTTT. Translating it yields CASSLAMNTEAFF.